Each of the 26 T cell receptor beta chains below was sequenced from the same sample in a study of Ad26.COV2.S vaccination and SARS-CoV-2 variants. Stated treatment: 19 received Ad26.COV2.S at low or high dose, single or two shots; about 5 received placebo; per-sample allocation not given. Samples were taken on day 63 after the first vaccine or placebo injection. The assay was immunoSEQ multiplex PCR, and TCRdb's table has in-frame clones only and misses some. The profile covers about 680,000 clones, with 80% to 90% appearing a single time and roughly 1.5% taken by the ten largest. The sample consisted of peripheral blood, taken in a trial of Ad26.COV2.S vaccine versus placebo. These receptors all stem from a person aged 18-65 years who received the Ad26.COV2.S COVID-19 vaccine or a placebo.

This clone was seen just once. The genes are TRBV29-1 and TRBJ2-6; 8 nucleotides line up with TRBD1. After removal of 4 bases from V and 4 bases from J, the junction contained 3 bases not matched to a gene. The CDR3 length is 14 residues. CDR1 and CDR2 from the germline V gene are SQVTM and ANQGSEA. As DNA, the CDR3 is TGCAGCGTTGCCAGGGGGCCAGGGGCCAACGTCCTGACTTTC. It specifies CSVARGPGANVLTF.

The genes are TRBV6-5 and TRBJ1-4; TRBD1 might be the D (6 bases). The germline V and J ends were trimmed by 5 bases and 7 bases, with 14 bases remaining between them. Germline-derived CDR1 and CDR2 are MNHEY and SVGAGI. The CDR3 is 14 amino acids. The CDR3 loop reads CASSTTADSEKLFF. CDR3 coding DNA: TGTGCCAGCAGTACCACAGCGGACAGTGAAAAACTGTTTTTT.

The rearrangement links TRBV6-6 to TRBJ2-5, with 9 bases aligning to TRBD1. Unmatched junction bases numbered 7, after V lost 7 bases and J lost 7 bases. The germline V gene has CDR1 MNHNY and CDR2 SVGAGI (reference sequence). CDR3 length: 13 residues. The DNA of the CDR3 is TGTGCCAGCACCCTACAGGGGGCAGTGACCCAGTACTTC. This gives the protein CASTLQGAVTQYF.

J is TRBJ1-6 and V is TRBV7-8; 8 positions match TRBD1. The CDR3 runs 15 residues. Germline CDR1 is SGHVS and CDR2 is FQNEAQ. J was trimmed by 6 bases and V by 2 bases; bases with no gene match: 3. The CDR3 region has the DNA TGTGCCAGCAGCTTACAGGGACAGGCTAATTCACCCCTCCACTTT. As protein: CASSLQGQANSPLHF.

V is TRBV29-1 and J is TRBJ2-7; 13 nucleotides match TRBD2. The CDR3 spans 12 residues. The germline V gene encodes CDR1 SQVTM and CDR2 ANQGSEA. Unmatched junction bases numbered 1, after V lost 4 bases and J lost 7 bases. CDR3 sequence reads: CSVGGLAGEQYF. DNA for the CDR3: TGCAGCGTTGGGGGACTAGCGGGAGAGCAGTACTTC.

This clone was detected only once. The chain has TRBV5-1 and TRBJ2-1; a weak D match, TRBD2 (6 bases). With 1 base removed from V and 5 bases from J, the gap between germline ends came to 16 bases. Germline values: CDR1 SGHRS, CDR2 YFSETQ. This CDR3 is 16 amino acids long. The CDR3 sequence: CASSLFRETGNNEQFF. The CDR3 DNA is TGCGCCAGCAGCTTGTTCCGGGAGACGGGCAACAATGAGCAGTTCTTC.

This clone was detected only once. This sequence joins TRBV12-3 or TRBV12-4 and TRBJ2-7; 9 bases line up with TRBD2. The CDR3 is 13 amino acids. V gave up 6 bases and J gave up 5 bases; unmatched junction bases: 5. Here the CDR3 reads CASRSSGRNEQYF. The CDR3 region has the DNA TGTGCCAGCAGATCAAGCGGGAGGAACGAGCAGTACTTC.

J is TRBJ2-1 and V is TRBV3-1 (or the pseudogene TRBV3-2), with D perhaps matching TRBD2 (6 bases). Germline CDR1 reads LGHDT; CDR2 reads YNNKEL (reference sequence). This CDR3 is 15 amino acids long. The V and J ends lost 3 bases and 5 bases respectively, with 14 bases between them. The CDR3 DNA is TGTGCCAGCAGCCATGCGGGGTCGGTAAACAATGAGCAGTTCTTC. Translation gives CASSHAGSVNNEQFF.

This sequence joins TRBV2 and TRBJ1-5; D remains unclear. V lost 6 bases, J lost 5 bases, and 17 bases lay in between. The CDR3 has 15 residues. Germline V lookup: CDR1 SNHLY, CDR2 FYNNEI. The CDR3 loop reads CASRRRETVDQPQHF. DNA of the CDR3: TGTGCCAGCAGGAGGCGGGAAACGGTCGATCAGCCCCAGCATTTT.

This clone was recorded once. The gene calls are TRBV18 and TRBJ2-7; TRBD2 might be the D (6 bases). Germline V gene sequence: CDR1 KGHSH, CDR2 LQKENI. Trimming pared 3 bases from V and 7 bases from J, leaving 16 bases between. CDR3 length: 14 amino acids. The CDR3 DNA reads TGTGCCAGCTCACCGCCTGGAGGGACTGGGGAGCAGTACTTC. Its protein is CASSPPGGTGEQYF.

The chain links TRBV7-2 to TRBJ2-1, with 12 positions matching TRBD2. This CDR3 is built from 17 residues. Germline V gene sequence: CDR1 SGHTA, CDR2 FQGNSA. Trimming at V came to 4 bases and at J to 5 bases, leaving 9 bases not matched to a gene. As DNA, the CDR3 is TGTGCCAGCAGCTCACGGCTCGGACTAGCGGGAAACAATGAGCAGTTCTTC. Its protein is CASSSRLGLAGNNEQFF.

V is TRBV2 and J is TRBJ2-5; 11 bases are a match to TRBD2. The V segment lost 2 bases and the J segment 5 bases; nucleotides outside the gene matches: 7. Per germline, CDR1 SNHLY and CDR2 FYNNEI. The length of the CDR3 is 16 residues. CDR3: CASSENSGGAAETQYF. The DNA for the CDR3 is TGTGCCAGCAGTGAAAATAGCGGGGGGGCCGCGGAGACCCAGTACTTC.

The chain combines TRBV24-1 with TRBJ1-3; maybe TRBD1 (5 bases). The germline gives CDR1 KGHDR, CDR2 SFDVKD. The CDR3 spans 15 residues. V was shortened by 4 bases and J by 0 bases, with 9 bases between the two germline ends. The CDR3 sequence: CATSDTGTSGNTIYF. In DNA form, the CDR3 reads TGTGCCACCAGTGACACCGGGACCTCTGGAAACACCATATATTTT.

V gene TRBV27 combines with J gene TRBJ2-3, with TRBD1 identical over 7 bases. This CDR3 region has 13 residues. Germline loops: CDR1 MNHEY, CDR2 SMNVEV (reference sequence). Unmatched junction bases numbered 6, after V lost 6 bases and J lost 6 bases. The CDR3 sequence is CASRRQGPDTQYF. Here the CDR3 DNA reads TGTGCCAGCAGGAGACAGGGACCCGATACGCAGTATTTT.

This sequence joins TRBV24-1 and TRBJ2-1; possibly TRBD1 for D (6 bases). Trimming took off 9 bases at V and 5 bases at J, with 13 bases between the two ends. Germline V lookup: CDR1 KGHDR, CDR2 SFDVKD. This CDR3 has 13 amino acids. The CDR3 is CATGTPGHNEQFF. For the CDR3, the DNA is TGTGCCACCGGGACACCCGGTCACAATGAGCAGTTCTTC.

The chain carries TRBV30 and TRBJ2-3; D remains unclear. The CDR3 consists of 13 residues. The V end was cut by 0 bases, the J end by 1 base, with 5 bases between. CDR1 and CDR2 from the germline V gene are GTSNPN and SVGIG (reference sequence). This CDR3 reads CAWSVSGTDTQYF. In DNA, the CDR3 is TGTGCCTGGAGTGTTTCGGGCACAGATACGCAGTATTTT. The variable domain in full, completed from reference TRBV30 and TRBJ2-3, reads SQTIHQWPATLVQPVGSPLSLECTVEGTSNPNLYWYRQAAGRGLQLLFYSVGIGQISSEVPQNLSASRPQDRQFILSSKKLLLSDSGFYLCAWSVSGTDTQYFGPGTRLTVL.

This clone was found a few times. The chain couples TRBV7-6 to TRBJ1-1; D unclear. Germline V lookup: CDR1 SGHVS, CDR2 FNYEAQ. Trimming removed 5 bases from V and 6 bases from J, with 10 bases in between. The CDR3 is 12 residues long. The CDR3 loop reads CASSAEGAEAFF. CDR3 DNA: TGTGCCAGCAGCGCCGAGGGAGCTGAAGCTTTCTTT. The full variable domain, in which reference TRBV7-6 and TRBJ1-1 provide the parts outside the CDR3, is GAGVSQSPRYKVTKRGQDVALRCDPISGHVSLYWYRQALGQGPEFLTYFNYEAQQDKSGLPNDRFSAERPEGSISTLTIQRTEQRDSAMYRCASSAEGAEAFFGQGTRLTVV.

The chain combines TRBV6-5 with TRBJ1-2, with TRBD1 matching 7 bases. Per germline, CDR1 MNHEY and CDR2 SVGAGI. J lost 2 bases, V lost 7 bases, and 7 bases had no gene match. This CDR3 comprises 14 residues. CDR3 sequence (DNA): TGTGCCAGCAATAGACAGGGTGGAAACTATGGCTACACCTTC. The encoded protein is CASNRQGGNYGYTF.

This chain joins TRBV6-4 and TRBJ1-2; the D is unclear. CDR1 is MRHNA, CDR2 SNTAGT, per germline. V lost 3 bases and J 5 bases, leaving 7 bases between the germline ends. The CDR3 loop spans 12 amino acids. The DNA for the CDR3 is TGTGCCAGCAGTGATGAAGAATATGGCTACACCTTC. Its translation: CASSDEEYGYTF.

The rearrangement joins TRBV24-1 to TRBJ2-4, with D perhaps being TRBD1 or TRBD2 (5 bases each). The germline V gene has CDR1 KGHDR and CDR2 SFDVKD. CDR3 length: 14 residues. V lost 2 bases to trimming and J lost 5 bases, with 9 bases between them. CDR3 DNA sequence: TGTGCCACCAGTGATTGGGGGACGGAAAACATTCAGTACTTC. Its protein is CATSDWGTENIQYF.

The rearrangement links TRBV7-2 to TRBJ2-1; TRBD2 aligns across 7 bases. Germline CDR1 reads SGHTA; CDR2 reads FQGNSA. V lost 5 bases and J lost 10; bases outside the gene matches: 20. The CDR3 has 17 residues. The CDR3 DNA is TGTGCCAGCAGCCCCCAGCGGGGTAGATACGGGATTTACGAGCAGTTCTTC. Translated: CASSPQRGRYGIYEQFF.

The chain has TRBV6-6 and TRBJ1-5; no definite D call. Looked up from germline, CDR1 is MNHNY and CDR2 is SVGAGI (reference sequence). CDR3 size: 13 residues. Trimming pared 7 bases from V and 7 bases from J, leaving 14 bases between. CDR3 residues: CASIYGEGQPQHF. The CDR3 coding sequence is TGTGCCAGCATTTATGGGGAAGGGCAGCCCCAGCATTTT.

The V and J genes are TRBV15 and TRBJ2-5, with 9 bases fitting TRBD1. Germline assignment: CDR1 LNHNV and CDR2 YYDKDF (reference sequence). V shed 4 bases, J shed 1 base, and the junction held 1 base outside the gene matches. CDR3 length equals 14 residues. The CDR3 loop reads CATSTDRGQETQYF. The DNA for the CDR3 is TGTGCCACCAGCACGGACAGGGGCCAAGAGACCCAGTACTTC.

The chain carries TRBV13 and TRBJ1-1; maybe TRBD1 (6 bases). Germline values: CDR1 PRHDT, CDR2 FYEKMQ (reference sequence). The CDR3 spans 15 residues. V was trimmed by 4 bases and J by 7 bases, leaving 19 bases between them. The CDR3 here is CASSSLNQGTFEAFF. CDR3 nucleotide sequence: TGTGCCAGCAGCTCGCTTAATCAGGGGACCTTTGAAGCTTTCTTT. The full variable domain, in which reference TRBV13 and TRBJ1-1 provide the parts outside the CDR3, is AAGVIQSPRHLIKEKRETATLKCYPIPRHDTVYWYQQGPGQDPQFLISFYEKMQSDKGSIPDRFSAQQFSDYHSELNMSSLELGDSALYFCASSSLNQGTFEAFFGQGTRLTVV.

A few counts support this clone. The CDR3 loop is CASSLGGTSLQELFF. In DNA, the CDR3 is TGTGCCAGCAGCCTGGGAGGGACTAGCTTGCAGGAGCTGTTTTTT. The chain combines TRBV5-4 with TRBJ2-2; 9 bases map to TRBD2. This CDR3 comprises 15 residues. Germline loops: CDR1 SGHNT, CDR2 YYREEE (reference sequence). After removal of 4 bases from V and 10 bases from J, the junction contained 11 bases not matched to a gene.

The V gene is TRBV2, the J gene TRBJ2-4; tentative D call: TRBD2 (6 bases). Looked up from germline, CDR1 is SNHLY and CDR2 is FYNNEI. CDR3 length: 14 amino acids. V was cut by 6 bases and J by 5 bases, with 14 bases left in between. The CDR3 nucleotides read TGTGCCAGCAGCCTATTCCCGGGAGAAAACATTCAGTACTTC. It yields the protein CASSLFPGENIQYF. Full variable domain (remainder filled in from reference TRBV2 and TRBJ2-4): EPEVTQTPSHQVTQMGQEVILRCVPISNHLYFYWYRQILGQKVEFLVSFYNNEISEKSEIFDDQFSVERPDGSNFTLKIRSTKLEDSAMYFCASSLFPGENIQYFGAGTRLSVL.